The rows below give T cell receptor beta chains drawn from one sample of a study of OX40 agonist ivuxolimab in advanced cancers. Here immunoSEQ multiplex PCR was the method, and the copy in TCRdb shows in-frame clones only, minus some. The table records more than 40,000 clones, roughly 90% of them present only once. The sequencing used CD4+ or CD8+ T cells sorted from blood, collected in a trial of the OX40 agonist ivuxolimab. All receptors derive from an adult with an advanced solid tumor such as melanoma, head and neck, liver or kidney cancer. The CDR3 runs from the conserved cysteine through the conserved F or W. The order of the fields is CDR3 length, V gene, J gene, D gene, CDR3 DNA, CDR3 protein. A D gene is named only where the DNA matches it firmly.

>14|TRBV30|TRBJ1-1|TRBD1
TGTGCCTGGAATAGGGGGAGGGGGCCGACTGAAGCTTTCTTT
CAWNRGRGPTEAFF
>17|TRBV11-3|TRBJ2-7|TRBD2
TGTGCCAGCAGCTTAGCGGATGTGACTAGCAGAACCTACGAGCAGTACTTC
CASSLADVTSRTYEQYF
>15|TRBV19|TRBJ1-5|-
TGTGCCAGTAGTATGGGCAGATCCAACAATCAGCCCCAGCATTTT
CASSMGRSNNQPQHF
>15|TRBV29-1|TRBJ2-1|TRBD2
TGCAGCGTTGACAATCCGGGACTAGGGTACAATGAGCAGTTCTTC
CSVDNPGLGYNEQFF
>13|TRBV28|TRBJ2-2|TRBD2
TGTGCCAGCGGTAGCGGGATCCCCGGGGAGCTGTTTTTT
CASGSGIPGELFF
>13|TRBV30|TRBJ1-1|-
TGTGCCTGGATCCTCCTTTTGAACACTGAAGCTTTCTTT
CAWILLLNTEAFF
>14|TRBV5-1|TRBJ2-1|-
TGCGCCAGCAGCTTGACTAGGACTTACAATGAGCAGTTCTTC
CASSLTRTYNEQFF
>16|TRBV7-7|TRBJ2-2|TRBD1
TGTGCTAGCAGCAAGGGACAGCCATTAGTGGGCGGGGAGCTGTTTTTT
CASSKGQPLVGGELFF
>15|TRBV19|TRBJ1-5|-
TGTGCCAGTAGCCGGAGGGCGGGAATCGATCAGCCCCAGCATTTT
CASSRRAGIDQPQHF
>15|TRBV7-9|TRBJ1-1|TRBD1
TGTGCCAGCAGCTCTTCCGGGACAGGGGACACTGAAGCTTTCTTT
CASSSSGTGDTEAFF
>11|TRBV6-1|TRBJ1-1|-
TGTGCCAGCAGTTATTACACTGAAGCTTTCTTT
CASSYYTEAFF
>11|TRBV2|TRBJ1-2|-
TGTGCCAGCCCCCTTAACTATGGCTACACCTTC
CASPLNYGYTF
>14|TRBV5-4|TRBJ2-6|-
TGTGCCAGCAGCTTGTTGGCTGGGGCCAACGTCCTGACTTTC
CASSLLAGANVLTF